The 19 T cell receptor beta chains listed next were all sequenced from one sample in a study of early T cells in non-severe SARS-CoV-2 infection. One entry per CDR3 protein, called by TCRdb with MiXCR from the 5' RACE reads. The table has around 44,000 distinct CDR3 sequences, about 9.8% seen once. The sample was whole blood. These TCRs come from an adult who was a healthcare worker with PCR-confirmed SARS-CoV-2 infection or an uninfected control (not recorded which).

The chain uses TRBV20-1 and TRBJ2-7, with 16 bases lining up with TRBD2. The V segment lost 4 bases and the J segment 6 bases; nucleotides outside the gene matches: 6. The CDR3 is 15 amino acids. Looked up from germline, CDR1 is DFQATT and CDR2 is SNEGSKA (reference sequence). The CDR3 here is CSATIGTSGRGEQYF. CDR3 coding DNA: TGCAGTGCTACTATTGGGACTAGCGGGAGGGGCGAGCAGTACTTC.

This clonotype was counted at least ten times. This sequence joins TRBV5-1 and TRBJ2-3, with 8 bases aligning to TRBD1. In germline, CDR1 is SGHRS, CDR2 YFSETQ. The J segment lost 0 bases and the V segment lost 2 bases, leaving 5 bases of the junction unmatched. CDR3 size: 16 residues. Written as DNA, the CDR3 is TGCGCCAGCAGCTTAGGACAGGGCAGGAGCACAGATACGCAGTATTTT. This translates into CASSLGQGRSTDTQYF.

J is TRBJ1-2 and V is TRBV7-8; D gene uncertain. Trimming shortened V by 0 bases and J by 3 bases, and 11 bases separated the two germline ends. The length of the CDR3 is 15 residues. Germline V gene sequence: CDR1 SGHVS, CDR2 FQNEAQ. The chain's CDR3 is CASSLAVIDYYGYTF. DNA for the CDR3: TGTGCCAGCAGCTTAGCGGTGATAGACTACTATGGCTACACCTTC.

This clonotype was seen a handful of times. V gene TRBV29-1 combines with J gene TRBJ1-5; D not certain. This CDR3 is 13 amino acids long. The germline V gene has CDR1 SQVTM and CDR2 ANQGSEA. Trimming shortened V by 4 bases and J by 4 bases, and 11 bases separated the two germline ends. CDR3 protein: CSVGVRTNQPQHF. The CDR3 DNA reads TGCAGCGTTGGCGTGCGAACGAATCAGCCCCAGCATTTT.

Only a few counts were recorded for this clonotype. The chain links TRBV3-1 to TRBJ2-1; D ambiguous. The V and J ends lost 3 bases and 0 bases respectively, with 6 bases between them. There are 14 residues in the CDR3. In germline, CDR1 is LGHDT, CDR2 YNNKEL (reference sequence). CDR3 sequence reads: CASSHSSSYNEQFF. The CDR3 DNA follows: TGTGCCAGCAGCCACAGCTCCTCCTACAATGAGCAGTTCTTC.

This clonotype was observed a handful of times. The chain is built from TRBV20-1 and TRBJ2-5; no firm D call. Germline values: CDR1 DFQATT, CDR2 SNEGSKA (reference sequence). This CDR3 region has 13 residues. V lost 0 bases and J 9 bases, leaving 14 bases between the germline ends. The CDR3 sequence: CSAREKALSAQYF. The DNA for the CDR3 is TGCAGTGCTAGAGAAAAAGCCCTTTCGGCCCAGTACTTC.

This chain uses TRBV28 with TRBJ1-2; tentatively, D is TRBD1 (5 bases). The CDR3 totals 15 residues. Germline CDR1 is MDHEN and CDR2 is SYDVKM. Trimming removed 4 bases at V and 3 bases at J, with 15 bases between. CDR3 residues: CASSSPGGKDYGYTF. The DNA of the CDR3 is TGTGCCAGCAGTTCCCCCGGGGGGAAGGACTATGGCTACACCTTC.

In its sample, this clonotype was seen a few times. The J gene is TRBJ1-2, the V gene TRBV7-9; 11 bases are a match to TRBD1. Germline V gene data show CDR1 as SEHNR and CDR2 as FQNEAQ (reference sequence). CDR3 length equals 14 residues. V lost 5 bases, J lost 6 bases, and 5 bases stayed unmatched. DNA of the CDR3: TGTGCCAGCAGCCCGGACAGGGGGCGGGATGGCTACACCTTC. Translated: CASSPDRGRDGYTF.

This clonotype was observed at least ten times. The chain combines TRBV20-1 with TRBJ2-5; TRBD1 aligns across 8 bases. The V gene's germline CDR1 is DFQATT and CDR2 SNEGSKA (reference sequence). The CDR3 is 14 residues long. The V segment lost 5 bases and the J segment 5 bases; nucleotides outside the gene matches: 10. The CDR3 sequence is CSALPDRAGETQYF. The CDR3 nucleotides are TGCAGTGCTCTCCCGGACAGGGCCGGGGAGACCCAGTACTTC.

This clonotype was detected ten times or more. The CDR3 region has the DNA TGTGCCAGCAGCTTAGTAACTAGTTTTATCACAGATACGCAGTATTTT. It codes for CASSLVTSFITDTQYF. The rearrangement links TRBV7-2 to TRBJ2-3, with D possibly TRBD2 on 5 matching bases. CDR1 SGHTA and CDR2 FQGNSA come from the germline V gene. The CDR3 contains 16 residues. The V and J ends lost 1 base and 2 bases respectively, with 13 bases between them.

The genes are TRBV5-5 and TRBJ2-1; 8 positions agree with TRBD2. The trim removed 0 bases at V and 6 bases at J, leaving 8 bases unmatched. This CDR3 is built from 16 residues. Germline loops: CDR1 SGHKS, CDR2 YYEKEE (reference sequence). The CDR3 DNA sequence: TGTGCCAGCAGCTTGGAGGCTAGCGGGCCCCGCAATGAGCAGTTCTTC. Protein product: CASSLEASGPRNEQFF.

CDR3 bases: TGTGCCTGGAGTGTAATAAGGGGGACACTGAGATCCGAAGGGCAGTTCTTC. Protein sequence: CAWSVIRGTLRSEGQFF. The genes are TRBV30 and TRBJ2-1; a possible D gene is TRBD1 (6 bases). This CDR3 has 17 amino acids. The ends were cut back, 0 bases at V and 12 bases at J, with 27 bases in the middle. Per the germline V gene, CDR1 is GTSNPN and CDR2 is SVGIG (reference sequence).

On this clonotype itself: Since a much larger clone is just one base distant, this may be a read error. The rearrangement uses TRBV6-6 and TRBJ2-3; D gene ambiguous. The CDR3 has 14 residues. Germline V gives CDR1 MNHNY, CDR2 SVGAGI (reference sequence). CDR3 region: CASSQVPVTNTQYF. The CDR3 nucleotides are TGTGCCAGCAGCCAGGTCCCTGTCACAAATACGCAGTATTTT.

This sequence joins TRBV29-1 and TRBJ2-5; D is perhaps TRBD2 (7 bases). Per germline, CDR1 SQVTM and CDR2 ANQGSEA. V lost 7 bases and J 4 bases, leaving 16 bases between the germline ends. CDR3 length: 13 residues. CDR3 in amino acids: CSARGGQGETQYF. The DNA for the CDR3 is TGCAGCGCAAGGGGGGGGCAAGGAGAGACCCAGTACTTC.

The rearrangement uses TRBV7-6 and TRBJ2-5; tentatively, D is TRBD2 (6 bases). Germline V gene sequence: CDR1 SGHVS, CDR2 FNYEAQ. V gave up 2 bases and J gave up 3 bases, with 16 bases separating them. The CDR3 has 16 residues. The CDR3 sequence is CASSLTSRSQEETQYF. The CDR3 DNA follows: TGTGCCAGCAGCTTAACTAGCCGCTCGCAAGAAGAGACCCAGTACTTC.

This clonotype has a count of ten or more. CDR3 protein: CASSIAGYQPQHF. The CDR3 coding sequence is TGTGCCAGTAGTATCGCAGGGTATCAGCCCCAGCATTTT. This rearrangement joins TRBV19 to TRBJ1-5, with D possibly TRBD1 on 5 matching bases. Trimming cost V 3 bases and J 5 bases, with 8 bases left between them. The CDR3 loop spans 13 amino acids. CDR1 LNHDA and CDR2 SQIVND come from the germline V gene (reference sequence).

There are many counts of this clonotype. The rearrangement links TRBV3-1 to TRBJ2-5; 9 nucleotides line up with TRBD1. CDR1 is LGHDT and CDR2 is YNNKEL in the germline V gene (reference sequence). This CDR3 comprises 16 residues. The trim removed 1 base at V and 5 bases at J, leaving 8 bases unmatched. The CDR3 sequence: CASSQVGQGLYETQYF. CDR3 sequence (DNA): TGTGCCAGCAGCCAAGTGGGACAGGGTCTTTATGAGACCCAGTACTTC.

V is TRBV7-2 and J is TRBJ2-5; the match to TRBD1 covers 10 bases. The trim removed 1 base at V and 5 bases at J, leaving 7 bases unmatched. The CDR3 extends over 16 amino acids. Germline V gives CDR1 SGHTA, CDR2 FQGNSA. The CDR3 DNA follows: TGTGCCAGCAGCTTAGTGGGAGGGACAGGGGTGGAGACCCAGTACTTC. Its protein product is CASSLVGGTGVETQYF.

Concerning this clonotype itself: A much larger clone sits a single nucleotide away, making a read error possible. The V gene is TRBV28, the J gene TRBJ2-2; tentative D call: TRBD2 (6 bases). With 6 bases removed from V and 11 bases from J, the gap between germline ends came to 10 bases. The CDR3 spans 11 residues. The germline V gene has CDR1 MDHEN and CDR2 SYDVKM. The CDR3 loop reads CASRLLAELFF. DNA for the CDR3: TGTGCCAGCAGGTTACTAGCCGAGCTGTTTTTT.